The 3 T cell receptor beta chains reported below all come from one sample, sequenced in a study of PD-L1 blockade in urothelial cancer. Time point of the sample: pretreatment peripheral blood. Sequencing was performed with immunoSEQ multiplex PCR; in TCRdb, only in-frame clones are kept and a portion is missing. Here the sample spans 35,000 to 45,000 clones, roughly 90% being singletons. The starting material was PBMCs, obtained around atezolizumab (anti-PD-L1) treatment. The receptors stem from a donor aged 40 or over with urothelial cancer.

In nucleotides, the CDR3 is TGTGCCAGCAGTAACCCGGGGGTCGTTGGCTACACCTTC. Its protein is CASSNPGVVGYTF. The chain recombines TRBV6-5 with TRBJ1-2, with D possibly being TRBD1 (5 bases). Germline CDR1 reads MNHEY; CDR2 reads SVGAGI. This CDR3 is built from 13 residues. Trimming removed 5 bases at V and 7 bases at J, with 14 bases between.

This clone turned up a few times. The rearrangement links TRBV6-5 to TRBJ1-1, with TRBD1 as a possible D gene (6 bases). Trimming pared 9 bases from V and 4 bases from J, leaving 15 bases between. CDR1 is MNHEY, CDR2 SVGAGI, per germline. This CDR3 region has 13 residues. CDR3 coding DNA: TGTGCCAGTCGGTACAGGGTTACCACTGAAGCTTTCTTT. The encoded protein is CASRYRVTTEAFF.

The genes are TRBV27 and TRBJ1-5, with D maybe TRBD1 (6 bases). Germline assignment: CDR1 MNHEY and CDR2 SMNVEV (reference sequence). The CDR3 loop spans 12 amino acids. Trimming removed 5 bases from V and 7 bases from J, with 9 bases in between. This CDR3 reads CASSPQGQPQHF. In DNA, the CDR3 is TGTGCCAGCAGTCCCCAGGGGCAGCCCCAGCATTTT.